This entry is about one TCR beta chain. What it binds is unknown. TCRdb re-called the RT-PCR reads through MiXCR, storing one row per CDR3 protein. The sample lists fewer than 350,000 distinct CDR3 sequences, 21% seen once, with around 9.6% in the top ten. The data stem from a study of response to subunit inactivated influenza vaccine. General observations from the study: That few new T cells are recruited by each seasonal influenza vaccination was the authors' suggestion.

Per the germline V gene, CDR1 is SGHRS and CDR2 is YFSETQ. V dropped 0 bases and J dropped 0 bases, with 12 bases sitting between them. CDR3 length: 16 residues. The starting material was PBMCs from blood, obtained 21 months after vaccination. The receptor was derived from a man aged 50-75 years who received an inactivated influenza vaccine. The J gene is TRBJ2-5, the V gene TRBV5-1, with a weak D call TRBD2 (6 bases). As DNA, the CDR3 is TGCGCCAGCAGCTTGGCCGGGACTGTGTACCAAGAGACCCAGTACTTC. This codes for CASSLAGTVYQETQYF.